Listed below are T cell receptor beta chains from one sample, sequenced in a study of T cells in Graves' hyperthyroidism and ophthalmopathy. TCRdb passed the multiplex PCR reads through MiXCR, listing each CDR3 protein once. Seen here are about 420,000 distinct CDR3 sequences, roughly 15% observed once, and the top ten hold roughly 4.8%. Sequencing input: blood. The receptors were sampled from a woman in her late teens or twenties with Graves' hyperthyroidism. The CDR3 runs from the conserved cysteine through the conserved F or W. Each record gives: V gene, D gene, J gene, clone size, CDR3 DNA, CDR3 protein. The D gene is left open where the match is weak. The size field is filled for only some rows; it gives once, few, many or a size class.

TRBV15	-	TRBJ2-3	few	TGTGCCACCAGCAGTGTACAGCTATACACAGATACGCAGTATTTT	CATSSVQLYTDTQYF
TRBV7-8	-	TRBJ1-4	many	TGTGCCAGCAGCCCCGAGGGGCTAAGCAATGAAAAACTGTTTTTT	CASSPEGLSNEKLFF
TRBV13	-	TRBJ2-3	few	TGTGCCAGCAGCTTAGTGCAGTTGGGGCATGCAGATACGCAGTATTTT	CASSLVQLGHADTQYF
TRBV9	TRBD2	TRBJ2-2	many	TGTGCCAGCAGCGTAGGTGTCGGACTAGCGGGAGGGCCCCGGGAGCTGTTTTTT	CASSVGVGLAGGPRELFF
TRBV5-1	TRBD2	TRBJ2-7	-	TGCGCCAGCAGCTTGGGGACTAGCGGGGACGAGCAGTACTTC	CASSLGTSGDEQYF
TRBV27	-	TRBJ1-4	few	TGTGCCAGCAGTTTATACACTAATGAAAAACTGTTTTTT	CASSLYTNEKLFF
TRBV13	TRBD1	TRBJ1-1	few	TGTGCCAGCAGCTTTAGTATGGACAGGGGGTCGAACACTGAAGCTTTCTTT	CASSFSMDRGSNTEAFF
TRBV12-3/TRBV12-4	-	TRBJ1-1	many	TGTGCCAGCAGAGACAGAGTGAACACTGAAGCTTTCTTT	CASRDRVNTEAFF
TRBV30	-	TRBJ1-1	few	TGTGCCTGGGCCCCTCCTGTGCAGGCCTCTTTCTTT	CAWAPPVQASFF
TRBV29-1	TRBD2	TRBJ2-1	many	TGCAGCTCTAGCGGGAGTCTGTACAATGAGCAGTTCTTC	CSSSGSLYNEQFF
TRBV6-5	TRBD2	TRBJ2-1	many	TGTGCCAGCAGTTACTCAGCGGGAGGGGACCATGAGCAGTTCTTC	CASSYSAGGDHEQFF
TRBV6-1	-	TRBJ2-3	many	TGTGCCAGCACCAATAGCGGAGCTAGCACAGATACGCAGTATTTT	CASTNSGASTDTQYF
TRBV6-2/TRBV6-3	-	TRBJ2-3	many	TGTGCCAGCAGTTATCAGGATACGCAGTATTTT	CASSYQDTQYF
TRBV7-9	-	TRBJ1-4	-	TGTGCCAGCAGCTTTCGGTTACAGGGACCTTATGAAAAACTGTTTTTT	CASSFRLQGPYEKLFF
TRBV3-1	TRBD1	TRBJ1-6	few	TGTGCCAGCAGCCCTATGGGACAGGGTAATTCACCCCTCCACTTT	CASSPMGQGNSPLHF
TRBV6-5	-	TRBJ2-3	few	TGTGCCAGCAGTTACTCGAAGGGGTCCGATACGCAGTATTTT	CASSYSKGSDTQYF
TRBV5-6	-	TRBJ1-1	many	TGTGCCAGCAGCTTGGCCAGGCAGGGTTGGACTGAAGCTTTCTTT	CASSLARQGWTEAFF
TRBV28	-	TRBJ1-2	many	TGTGCCAGCAAAATCCACGGGATGCTCTATGGCTACACCTTC	CASKIHGMLYGYTF
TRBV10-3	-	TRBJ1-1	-	TGTGCCATCAGTGAGTCGTCAGGGCGGGCCACTGAAGCTTTCTTT	CAISESSGRATEAFF
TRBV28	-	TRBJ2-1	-	TGTGCCAGCAAAGGACCTTACAATGAGCAGTTCTTC	CASKGPYNEQFF
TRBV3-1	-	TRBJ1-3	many	TGTGCCAGCAGCCAAGCCTTGGGGACCTCTGGAAACACCATATATTTT	CASSQALGTSGNTIYF
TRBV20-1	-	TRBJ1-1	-	TGCAGTGCCATCCGGGGGAGTGGCACTGAAGCTTTCTTT	CSAIRGSGTEAFF
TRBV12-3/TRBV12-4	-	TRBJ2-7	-	TGTGCCACCAGTGATTTCAGGGGAGATGGATCCTACGAGCAGTACTTC	CATSDFRGDGSYEQYF
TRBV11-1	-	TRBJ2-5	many	TGTGCCACGGCAGAGCAACAAGAGACCCAGTACTTC	CATAEQQETQYF
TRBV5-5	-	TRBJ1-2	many	TGTGCCAGCAGCCGGGATCTCTATGGCTACACCTTC	CASSRDLYGYTF
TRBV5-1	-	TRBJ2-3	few	TGCGCCAGCAGCTTGGGGCGGCGCACAGATACGCAGTATTTT	CASSLGRRTDTQYF
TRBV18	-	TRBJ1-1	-	TGTGCCAGCTCTATTAGTTCGCAGAACACTGAAGCTTTCTTT	CASSISSQNTEAFF
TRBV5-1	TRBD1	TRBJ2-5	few	TGCGCCAGCAGGGGCGACAGGGACCAAGAGACCCAGTACTTC	CASRGDRDQETQYF
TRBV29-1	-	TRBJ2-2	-	TGCAGCGTCGATTACATCACCGGGGAGCTGTTTTTT	CSVDYITGELFF
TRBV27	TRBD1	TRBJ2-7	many	TGTGCCAGCAGCCCATCCGGGACAGGGGGCGAGCAGTACTTC	CASSPSGTGGEQYF
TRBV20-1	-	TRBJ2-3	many	TGCAGTGCTCTGGGGAGCGGATACTCCACAGATACGCAGTATTTT	CSALGSGYSTDTQYF
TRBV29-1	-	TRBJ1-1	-	TGCAGCGGACTGAACACTGAAGCTTTCTTT	CSGLNTEAFF
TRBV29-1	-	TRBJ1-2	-	TGCAGCGTTGAACCGCAGGACCAAAACTATGGCTACACCTTC	CSVEPQDQNYGYTF
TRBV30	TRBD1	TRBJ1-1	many	TGTGCCTGGTGGGGACAGATCCAGAACACTGAAGCTTTCTTT	CAWWGQIQNTEAFF
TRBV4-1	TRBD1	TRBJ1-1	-	TGCGCCAGCAGCCACCCCCCGGGACAGCGCCAACCGACGCAAATTGAAGCTTTCTTT	CASSHPPGQRQPTQIEAFF
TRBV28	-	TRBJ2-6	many	TGTGCCAGCAGTACCGCAGGGTCTGGGGCCAACGTCCTGACTTTC	CASSTAGSGANVLTF
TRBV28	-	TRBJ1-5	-	TGTGCCAGCAGTTTACCAAGCTCTGATCAGCCCCAGCATTTT	CASSLPSSDQPQHF
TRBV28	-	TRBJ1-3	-	TGTGTCAGCAGGGCGGGGGGGCCTGGAAACACCGTATATTTT	CVSRAGGPGNTVYF
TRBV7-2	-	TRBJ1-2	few	TGTGCCAGCAGCTTAAGGCCCGGGACTAACTATGGCTACACCTTC	CASSLRPGTNYGYTF
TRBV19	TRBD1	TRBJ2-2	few	TGTGCCAGTAGTCGGACAGGGGGTTTCACCGGGGAGCTGTTTTTT	CASSRTGGFTGELFF
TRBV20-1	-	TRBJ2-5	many	TGCAGTGCTAGTCGGGACGCACGGGAGGAGACCCAGTACTTC	CSASRDAREETQYF
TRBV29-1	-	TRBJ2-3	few	TGCAGCGTTGTCTTCGGTGGCCCCACAGATACGCAGTATTTT	CSVVFGGPTDTQYF
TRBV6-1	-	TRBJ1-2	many	TGTGCCAGCAGTTCAGGGTCCTTCAACTATGGCTACACCTTC	CASSSGSFNYGYTF
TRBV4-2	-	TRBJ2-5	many	TGTGCCAGCAGCCAACGGCTGGGAGAGACCCAGTACTTC	CASSQRLGETQYF
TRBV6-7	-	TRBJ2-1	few	TGTGCCAGTCCGAGCCGGGACTCACTCTTCAATGAGCAGTTCTTC	CASPSRDSLFNEQFF
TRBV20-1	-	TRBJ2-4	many	TGCAGTGCTAGTGAGTGGCCCCCGGGAGCGAGCAAAAACATTCAGTACTTC	CSASEWPPGASKNIQYF
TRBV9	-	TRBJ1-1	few	TGTGCCAGCAGCGGGGCAGGTTGGAACACTGAAGCTTTCTTT	CASSGAGWNTEAFF
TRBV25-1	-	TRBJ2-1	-	TGTGCCAGCAGTGATTATTACCTCAATGAGCAGTTCTTC	CASSDYYLNEQFF
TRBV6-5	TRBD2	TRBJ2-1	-	TGTGCCGGCAGTTACTCGAGGGGACTAGCGGGAGGGGGATACAATGAGCAGTTCTTC	CAGSYSRGLAGGGYNEQFF
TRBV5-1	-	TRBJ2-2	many	TGCGCCAGCAGCTTGAACGGCGGTCTTACCGGGGAGCTGTTTTTT	CASSLNGGLTGELFF
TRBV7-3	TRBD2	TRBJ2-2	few	TGTGCCAGCAGGGCGGGAGTGTTGGCCGGGGAGCTGTTTTTT	CASRAGVLAGELFF
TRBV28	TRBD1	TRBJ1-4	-	TGTGCCAGCAGTCCCCTGTCCCGGGACAGTGCAACTAATGAAAAACTGTTTTTT	CASSPLSRDSATNEKLFF
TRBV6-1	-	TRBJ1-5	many	TGTGCCAGCAGTGAAGTTGGCGGGGTAAATCAGCCCCAGCATTTT	CASSEVGGVNQPQHF
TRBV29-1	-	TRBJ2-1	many	TGCAGCGTTGACCAACTCAGGGAGGGGGCCTACAATGAGCAGTTCTTC	CSVDQLREGAYNEQFF
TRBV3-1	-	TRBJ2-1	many	TGTGCCAGCAGCCAGGCAAGGGGTGAGCAGTTCTTC	CASSQARGEQFF
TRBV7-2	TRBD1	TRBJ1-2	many	TGTGCCAGCAGCTTATTGGGGACAGGGGGCAAAGGCTACACCTTC	CASSLLGTGGKGYTF
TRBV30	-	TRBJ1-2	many	TGTGCCTGGGGTCAGGGAGCTAACTATGGCTACACCTTC	CAWGQGANYGYTF